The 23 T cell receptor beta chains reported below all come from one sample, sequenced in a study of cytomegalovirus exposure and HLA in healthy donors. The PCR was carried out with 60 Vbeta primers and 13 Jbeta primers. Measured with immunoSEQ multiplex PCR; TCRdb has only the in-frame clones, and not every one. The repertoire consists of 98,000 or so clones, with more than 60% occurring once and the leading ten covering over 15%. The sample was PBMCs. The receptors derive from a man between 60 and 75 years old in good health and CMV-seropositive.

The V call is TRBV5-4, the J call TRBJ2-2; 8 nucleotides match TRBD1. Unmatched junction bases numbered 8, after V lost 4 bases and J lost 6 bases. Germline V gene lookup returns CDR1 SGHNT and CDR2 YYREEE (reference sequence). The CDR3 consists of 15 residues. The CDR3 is CASSIGQGRSGELFF. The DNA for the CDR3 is TGTGCCAGCAGCATCGGACAGGGAAGGTCCGGGGAGCTGTTTTTT. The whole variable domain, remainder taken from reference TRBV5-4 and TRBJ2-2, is ETGVTQSPTHLIKTRGQQVTLRCSSQSGHNTVSWYQQALGQGPQFIFQYYREEENGRGNFPPRFSGLQFPNYSSELNVNALELDDSALYLCASSIGQGRSGELFFGEGSRLTVL.

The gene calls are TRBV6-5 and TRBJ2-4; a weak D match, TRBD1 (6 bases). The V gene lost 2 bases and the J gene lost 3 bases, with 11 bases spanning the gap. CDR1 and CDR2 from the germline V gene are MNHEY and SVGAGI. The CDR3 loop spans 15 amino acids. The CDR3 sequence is CASSYGGLGKNIQYF. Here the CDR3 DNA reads TGTGCCAGCAGTTACGGGGGCTTGGGCAAAAACATTCAGTACTTC.

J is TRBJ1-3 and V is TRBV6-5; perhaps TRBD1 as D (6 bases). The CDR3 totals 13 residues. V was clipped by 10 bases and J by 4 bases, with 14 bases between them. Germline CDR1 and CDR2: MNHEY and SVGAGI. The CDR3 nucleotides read TGTGCCACTTTCCACAGGGTAGGAAACACCATATATTTT. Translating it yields CATFHRVGNTIYF.

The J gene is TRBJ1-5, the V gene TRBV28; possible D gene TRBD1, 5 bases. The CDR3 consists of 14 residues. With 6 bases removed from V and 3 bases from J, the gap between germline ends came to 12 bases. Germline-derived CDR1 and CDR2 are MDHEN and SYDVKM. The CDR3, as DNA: TGTGCCAGCAGCTCCACAGGTAACAATCAGCCCCAGCATTTT. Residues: CASSSTGNNQPQHF.

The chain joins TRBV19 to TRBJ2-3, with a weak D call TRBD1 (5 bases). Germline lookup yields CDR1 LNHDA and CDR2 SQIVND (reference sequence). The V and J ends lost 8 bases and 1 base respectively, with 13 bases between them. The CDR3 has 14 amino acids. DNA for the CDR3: TGTGCCAGTGGCCCAGGGCAGCGCACAGATACGCAGTATTTT. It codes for CASGPGQRTDTQYF.

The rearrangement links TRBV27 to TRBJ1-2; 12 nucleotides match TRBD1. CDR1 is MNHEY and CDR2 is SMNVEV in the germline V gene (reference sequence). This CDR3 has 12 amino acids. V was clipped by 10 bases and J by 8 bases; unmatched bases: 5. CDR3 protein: CATGTGGKGYTF. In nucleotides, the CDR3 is TGTGCCACCGGGACAGGGGGCAAGGGCTACACCTTC.

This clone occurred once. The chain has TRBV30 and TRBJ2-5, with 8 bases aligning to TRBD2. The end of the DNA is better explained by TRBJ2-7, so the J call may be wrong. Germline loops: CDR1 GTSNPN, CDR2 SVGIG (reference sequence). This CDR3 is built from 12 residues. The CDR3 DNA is TGTGCCTGGAAAAGCGGGGGCTACGAGCAGTACTTC. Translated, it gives CAWKSGGYEQYF.

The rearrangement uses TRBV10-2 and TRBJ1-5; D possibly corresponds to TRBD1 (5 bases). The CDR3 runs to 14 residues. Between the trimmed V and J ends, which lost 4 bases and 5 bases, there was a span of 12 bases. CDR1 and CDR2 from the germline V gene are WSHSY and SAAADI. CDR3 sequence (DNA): TGCGCCAGCAGTGGGGTGCAGGGTGATCAGCCCCAGCATTTT. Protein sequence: CASSGVQGDQPQHF.

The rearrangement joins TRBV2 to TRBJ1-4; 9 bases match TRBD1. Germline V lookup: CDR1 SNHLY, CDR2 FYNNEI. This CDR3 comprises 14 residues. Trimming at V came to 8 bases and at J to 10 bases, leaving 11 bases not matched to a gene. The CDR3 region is CASRTGGLLGKLFF. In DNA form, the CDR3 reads TGTGCCAGCCGAACAGGGGGCCTGTTAGGAAAACTGTTTTTT.

In DNA, the CDR3 is TGTGCCAGCAGTTGGACTGAGGGTTACGAGACCCAGTACTTC. Its protein product is CASSWTEGYETQYF. V is TRBV6-5 and J is TRBJ2-5; a possible D gene is TRBD2 (5 bases). Trimming pared 4 bases from V and 5 bases from J, leaving 14 bases between. The CDR3 extends over 14 amino acids. The V gene's germline CDR1 is MNHEY and CDR2 SVGAGI.

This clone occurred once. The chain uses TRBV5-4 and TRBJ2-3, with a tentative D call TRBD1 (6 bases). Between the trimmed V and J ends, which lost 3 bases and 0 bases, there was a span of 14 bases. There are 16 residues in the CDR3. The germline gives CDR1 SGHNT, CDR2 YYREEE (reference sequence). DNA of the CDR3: TGTGCCAGCAGCTCCGAACAGGGACCTAGCACAGATACGCAGTATTTT. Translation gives CASSSEQGPSTDTQYF.

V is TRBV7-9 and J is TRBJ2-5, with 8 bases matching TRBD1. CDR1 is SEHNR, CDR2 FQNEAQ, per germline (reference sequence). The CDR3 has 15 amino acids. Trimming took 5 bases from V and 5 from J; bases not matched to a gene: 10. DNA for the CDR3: TGTGCCAGCAGCCCAGCGACAGGGGCCCTGGAGACCCAGTACTTC. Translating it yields CASSPATGALETQYF.

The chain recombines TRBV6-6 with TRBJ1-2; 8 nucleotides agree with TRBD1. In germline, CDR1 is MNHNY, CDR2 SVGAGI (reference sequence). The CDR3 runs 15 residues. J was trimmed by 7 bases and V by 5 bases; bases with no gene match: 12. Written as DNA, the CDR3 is TGTGCCAGCAGTGCTCCTCCCAGGGGGCAAAGTGGCTACACCTTC. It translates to CASSAPPRGQSGYTF.

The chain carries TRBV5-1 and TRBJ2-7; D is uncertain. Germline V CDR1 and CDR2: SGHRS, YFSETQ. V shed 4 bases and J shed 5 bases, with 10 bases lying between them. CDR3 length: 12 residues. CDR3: CASSLTGDEQYF. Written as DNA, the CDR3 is TGCGCCAGCAGCCTGACTGGCGACGAGCAGTACTTC.

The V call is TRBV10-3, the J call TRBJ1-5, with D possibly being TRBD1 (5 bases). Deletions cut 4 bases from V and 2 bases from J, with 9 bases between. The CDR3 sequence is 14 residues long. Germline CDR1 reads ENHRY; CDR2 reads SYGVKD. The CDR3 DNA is TGTGCCATCAGTGCGGGGGGGGGCAATCAGCCCCAGCATTTT. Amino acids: CAISAGGGNQPQHF.

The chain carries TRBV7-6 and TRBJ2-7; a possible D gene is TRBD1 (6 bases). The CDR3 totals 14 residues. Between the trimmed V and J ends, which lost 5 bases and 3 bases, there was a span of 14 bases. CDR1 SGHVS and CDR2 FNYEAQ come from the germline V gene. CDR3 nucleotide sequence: TGTGCCAGCAGCCCCAGAGGGGGATACTACGAGCAGTACTTC. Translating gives CASSPRGGYYEQYF.

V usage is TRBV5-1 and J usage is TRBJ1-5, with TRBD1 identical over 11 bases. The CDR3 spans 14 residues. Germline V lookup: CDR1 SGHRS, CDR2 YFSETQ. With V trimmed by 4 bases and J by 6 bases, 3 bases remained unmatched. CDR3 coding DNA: TGCGCCAGCAGCGCAGGGACAGGGGGTCAGCCCCAGCATTTT. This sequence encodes CASSAGTGGQPQHF.

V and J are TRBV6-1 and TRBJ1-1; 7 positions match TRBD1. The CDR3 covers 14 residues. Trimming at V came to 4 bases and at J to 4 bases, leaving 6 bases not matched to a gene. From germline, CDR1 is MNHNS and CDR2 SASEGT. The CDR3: CASSVNRGITEAFF. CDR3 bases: TGTGCCAGCAGTGTTAACAGGGGAATCACTGAAGCTTTCTTT.

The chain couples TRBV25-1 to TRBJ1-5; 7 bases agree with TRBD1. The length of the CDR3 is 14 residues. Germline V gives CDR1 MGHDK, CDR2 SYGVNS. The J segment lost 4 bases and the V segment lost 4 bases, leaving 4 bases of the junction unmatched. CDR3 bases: TGTGCCAGCAGTGGAACAGGGGCTAATCAGCCCCAGCATTTT. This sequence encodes CASSGTGANQPQHF. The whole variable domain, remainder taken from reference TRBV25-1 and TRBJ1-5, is EADIYQTPRYLVIGTGKKITLECSQTMGHDKMYWYQQDPGMELHLIHYSYGVNSTEKGDLSSESTVSRIRTEHFPLTLESARPSHTSQYLCASSGTGANQPQHFGDGTRLSIL.

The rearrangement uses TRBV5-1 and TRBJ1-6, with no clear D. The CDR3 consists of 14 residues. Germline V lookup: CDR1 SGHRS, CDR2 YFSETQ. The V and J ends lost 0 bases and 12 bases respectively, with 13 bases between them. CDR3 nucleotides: TGCGCCAGCAGCTTGGAAGGTACGGGTCAACCCCTCCACTTT. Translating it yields CASSLEGTGQPLHF.

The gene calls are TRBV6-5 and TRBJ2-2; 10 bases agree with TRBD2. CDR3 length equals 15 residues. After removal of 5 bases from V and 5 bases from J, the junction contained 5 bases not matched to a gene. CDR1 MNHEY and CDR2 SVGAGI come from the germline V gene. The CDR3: CASSKQRGGTGELFF. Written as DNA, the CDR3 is TGTGCCAGCAGTAAACAGCGGGGGGGGACCGGGGAGCTGTTTTTT.

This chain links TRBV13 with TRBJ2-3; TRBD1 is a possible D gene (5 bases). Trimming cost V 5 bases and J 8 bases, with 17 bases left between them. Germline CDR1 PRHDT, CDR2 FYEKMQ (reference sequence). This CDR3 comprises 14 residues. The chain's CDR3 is CASSMTDRQITQYF. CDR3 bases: TGTGCCAGCAGCATGACGGATCGACAGATTACGCAGTATTTT.

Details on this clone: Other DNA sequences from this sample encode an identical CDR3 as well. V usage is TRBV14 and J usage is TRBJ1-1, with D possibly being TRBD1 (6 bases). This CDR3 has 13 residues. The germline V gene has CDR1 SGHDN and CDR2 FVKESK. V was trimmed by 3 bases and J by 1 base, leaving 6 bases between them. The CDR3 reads CASSQTGNTEAFF. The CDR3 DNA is TGTGCCAGCAGCCAGACAGGGAACACTGAAGCTTTCTTT.